This TCR beta chain was profiled in a study of blood T cell repertoires in COVID-19. Germline CDR1 and CDR2: SGHDT and YYEEEE. V lost 5 bases and J lost 6, with 15 bases in between. The CDR3 is 14 residues long. Method: immunoSEQ multiplex PCR; TCRdb's copy keeps in-frame clones and lacks some. Here the sample spans 250,000 or so clones, around 91% being singletons. The gene calls are TRBV5-6 and TRBJ2-1; D not certain. Input material: peripheral blood. The receptor's source is a woman aged 60-75 years with COVID-19, enrolled during active disease. For the CDR3, the DNA is TGTGCCAGCAGTCCCTTAGGCGGCCTCAATGAGCAGTTCTTC. Translated, it gives CASSPLGGLNEQFF. The variable domain in full, with the rest retrieved from reference TRBV5-6 and TRBJ2-1, is DAGVTQSPTHLIKTRGQQVTLRCSPKSGHDTVSWYQQALGQGPQFIFQYYEEEERQRGNFPDRFSGHQFPNYSSELNVNALLLGDSALYLCASSPLGGLNEQFFGPGTRLTVL.